A selection of T cell receptor beta chains follows, all from one sample in a study of blood T cell repertoires in COVID-19. Profiled with immunoSEQ multiplex PCR; TCRdb holds only in-frame clones, not every one. The table has under 400,000 clones, almost 90% seen once. Sequenced sample: peripheral blood. The receptors shown here come from a young woman with COVID-19, enrolled during active disease. Both conserved end residues are part of each CDR3. A D gene is named only where the DNA matches it firmly. Where a row states a size, it is once, few, many or the class of an expanded clone; other rows omit it.

.,TRBJ1-3,TRBV30,once,TGTGCCTGGAGTGAGGGACTTCGATCTGGAAACACCATATATTTT,CAWSEGLRSGNTIYF
.,TRBJ1-3,TRBV10-3,.,TGTGCCATCAGTGGTGGCGGCAGCTCTGGAAACACCATATATTTT,CAISGGGSSGNTIYF
.,TRBJ1-2,TRBV3-1/TRBV3-2,.,TGTGCCAGCAGCCAAGTAGAGGGTGGCTATGGCTACACCTTC,CASSQVEGGYGYTF
.,TRBJ1-2,TRBV28,once,TGTGCCAGCAGTTCACCCGCCCGGACAGTCTATGGCTACACCTTC,CASSSPARTVYGYTF
TRBD1,TRBJ1-2,TRBV7-2,.,TGTGCCAGCAGCTTTCGACAGGGAATCGGCTACACCTTC,CASSFRQGIGYTF
.,TRBJ1-4,TRBV9,.,TGTGCCAGCAGCGAGGAGACCGTTAATGAAAAACTGTTTTTT,CASSEETVNEKLFF
.,TRBJ1-2,TRBV7-9,.,TGTGCCAGCAGCTTAGGTGGAGGAAACTATGGCTACACCTTC,CASSLGGGNYGYTF
TRBD1,TRBJ1-2,TRBV10-2,.,TGCGCCAGCAGTTTGGGACAGGGGGCTAACACCTTC,CASSLGQGANTF
.,TRBJ2-1,TRBV12-3/TRBV12-4,.,TGTGCCAGCAGGACGGAGCCCTACAATGAGCAGTTCTTC,CASRTEPYNEQFF
TRBD1,TRBJ2-3,TRBV11-2,.,TGTGCCAGCAGCAGTCACCGGGACAGGACACCTTATACGCAGTATTTT,CASSSHRDRTPYTQYF
.,TRBJ1-1,TRBV5-4,.,TGTGCCAGCAGCGGCGGAGGGCATACTGAAGCTTTCTTT,CASSGGGHTEAFF
.,TRBJ2-7,TRBV6-1,.,TGTGCCAGCAGTGAAAACTACGGCCTCTACGAGCAGTACTTC,CASSENYGLYEQYF
.,TRBJ2-1,TRBV2,.,TGTGCCAGCAGTGCTCGTCGGGAATACTCGTACAATGAGCAGTTCTTC,CASSARREYSYNEQFF
TRBD1,TRBJ1-3,TRBV9,.,TGTGCCAGCAGCGTAGGGGACAGGGGGCAAGGAAACACCATATATTTT,CASSVGDRGQGNTIYF
TRBD1,TRBJ1-2,TRBV24-1,.,TGTGCCACCAGTGAGGGACAGGGCGGCCAGTACTATGGCTACACCTTC,CATSEGQGGQYYGYTF
.,TRBJ1-1,TRBV29-1,.,TGCAGCGTTCAACGGAGGGTTTCGAACACTGAAGCTTTCTTT,CSVQRRVSNTEAFF
TRBD1,TRBJ1-4,TRBV6-5,.,TGTGCCAGCAAAGGCAGGGGGCAGGATGAAAAACTGTTTTTT,CASKGRGQDEKLFF
.,TRBJ2-7,TRBV5-1,.,TGCGCCAGCAGCTTACTCCAGGGAGAGCAGTACTTC,CASSLLQGEQYF
TRBD1,TRBJ1-1,TRBV7-2,.,TGTGCCAGCAGCCTCCCGGGGACAGCTTTAATGAACACTGAAGCTTTCTTT,CASSLPGTALMNTEAFF
.,TRBJ1-1,TRBV7-3,.,TGTGCCAGCAGCTTAGGAGCAGGGGACACTGAAGCTTTCTTT,CASSLGAGDTEAFF
.,TRBJ2-2,TRBV7-9,.,TGTGCCAGCAACATCGTACCGGGGGCGAACACCGGGGAGCTGTTTTTT,CASNIVPGANTGELFF
.,TRBJ1-5,TRBV19,.,TGTGCCAGTAGTATGGAGTTGTCTAATCAGCCCCAGCATTTT,CASSMELSNQPQHF
.,TRBJ1-5,TRBV28,.,TGTGCCAGCAGTCGGGACAACAGCAATCAGCCCCAGCATTTT,CASSRDNSNQPQHF
TRBD2,TRBJ2-1,TRBV10-1,.,TGCGCCAGCAGTGGGGGGACTAGCGGTTCTTGGAATGAGCAGTTCTTC,CASSGGTSGSWNEQFF
TRBD2,TRBJ2-1,TRBV7-9,.,TGTGCCAGCAGCCCGACGCTAGCGGGACCTGGTAATGAGCAGTTCTTC,CASSPTLAGPGNEQFF
TRBD1,TRBJ1-1,TRBV7-9,.,TGTGCCAGCACCTTCGGACAGGCGAACACTGAAGCTTTCTTT,CASTFGQANTEAFF
.,TRBJ1-3,TRBV11-2,few,TGTGCCAGCAGCTTAGACAGCGACTCTGGAAACACCATATATTTT,CASSLDSDSGNTIYF
TRBD2,TRBJ2-1,TRBV27,.,TGTGCCAGCCGTAAACGACTAGCGGGAGGACCATACAATGAGCAGTTCTTC,CASRKRLAGGPYNEQFF
TRBD1,TRBJ2-5,TRBV10-3,.,TGTGCCATCAGTGGTAGCAGGGGGCAAGAGACCCAGTACTTC,CAISGSRGQETQYF
TRBD2,TRBJ2-7,TRBV5-1,.,TGCGCCAGCAGCCCGGGACTAGCGGGACCCTACGAGCAGTACTTC,CASSPGLAGPYEQYF
TRBD1,TRBJ2-7,TRBV18,.,TGTGCCAGCTCACCCGGGACAGGGGGTGAGTACGAGCAGTACTTC,CASSPGTGGEYEQYF
.,TRBJ2-2,TRBV4-1,.,TGCGCCAGCAGCCAATCCCCGGGAGTGGTCACCGGGGAGCTGTTTTTT,CASSQSPGVVTGELFF
.,TRBJ1-2,TRBV13,.,TGTGCCAGCAGCTCCACCGACGACGGGGATGGCTACACCTTC,CASSSTDDGDGYTF
.,TRBJ1-6,TRBV6-6,.,TGTGCCAGCAGTTACTCGGGCAGCTATAATTCACCCCTCCACTTT,CASSYSGSYNSPLHF
.,TRBJ2-3,TRBV23-1,.,TGCGCCGGCCCCCAGACAGATACGCAGTATTTT,CAGPQTDTQYF
TRBD2,TRBJ2-5,TRBV3-1/TRBV3-2,.,TGTGCCAGCAGCCCCCTTAGACTAGCGGGTGAAGAGACCCAGTACTTC,CASSPLRLAGEETQYF
.,TRBJ2-7,TRBV5-8,.,TGTGCCAGCAGCTTATTGAGCTACGAGCAGTACTTC,CASSLLSYEQYF
TRBD1,TRBJ1-3,TRBV3-1/TRBV3-2,.,TGTGCCAGCAGTCTCACACGGACAGGGGCCGGAAACACCATATATTTT,CASSLTRTGAGNTIYF
.,TRBJ2-2,TRBV11-3,once,TGTGCCAGCAGCCGAACCGCCAGCACCGGGGAGCTGTTTTTT,CASSRTASTGELFF
.,TRBJ1-6,TRBV6-5,.,TGTGCCAGTCTAACACGGACAGTTTATAATTCACCCCTCCACTTT,CASLTRTVYNSPLHF
.,TRBJ2-7,TRBV30,once,TGTGCCTGGAGTGGGGATAGCCGGGGAGACTACGAGCAGTACTTC,CAWSGDSRGDYEQYF
.,TRBJ1-1,TRBV30,.,TGTGCCTGGAGTGGGGGAGGGGGAGTGAACACTGAAGCTTTCTTT,CAWSGGGGVNTEAFF
.,TRBJ1-1,TRBV19,.,TGTGCCAGTAGTAGCGGGGCTACTGAAGCTTTCTTT,CASSSGATEAFF
.,TRBJ2-2,TRBV7-9,.,TGTGCCAGCAGCTTCCCCCTTCTATCCGGGGAGCTGTTTTTT,CASSFPLLSGELFF
TRBD1,TRBJ2-5,TRBV5-6,.,TGTGCCAGCAGCCGACAGGGTTACGGGACCCAGTACTTC,CASSRQGYGTQYF
.,TRBJ2-1,TRBV2,.,TGTGCCAGCACCCGGGACAATACCTACAATGAGCAGTTCTTC,CASTRDNTYNEQFF
TRBD2,TRBJ2-2,TRBV30,.,TGTGCCTGGAATCGGGCGGGAGGAGGGTCCGGGGAGCTGTTTTTT,CAWNRAGGGSGELFF
.,TRBJ2-5,TRBV19,.,TGTGCCAGTAGAGGAGGGGGCGCAGAGACCCAGTACTTC,CASRGGGAETQYF
TRBD1,TRBJ2-7,TRBV11-2,.,TGTGCCAGCAGCCCCAGACAGGGCTACGAGCAGTACTTC,CASSPRQGYEQYF
TRBD1,TRBJ1-2,TRBV10-3,.,TGTGCCATCAGTCCCGGGACAGGGGATGGCTACACCTTC,CAISPGTGDGYTF
.,TRBJ2-1,TRBV7-8,.,TGTGCCAGCAGCTTAGTGGCAAATTATAATGAGCAGTTCTTC,CASSLVANYNEQFF
.,TRBJ2-5,TRBV6-5,.,TGTGCCAGCAGTTCTACAGGTCACTCGGAGACCCAGTACTTC,CASSSTGHSETQYF
.,TRBJ1-1,TRBV5-4,.,TGTGCCAGCAGCAAAGCGGGCCTTAACACTGAAGCTTTCTTT,CASSKAGLNTEAFF
.,TRBJ1-4,TRBV9,.,TGTGCCAGCAGCGTAGCTACCGGAGGTGAAAAACTGTTTTTT,CASSVATGGEKLFF
TRBD2,TRBJ2-1,TRBV3-1/TRBV3-2,.,TGTGCCAGCAGCCATGCGGGACTACCCTCCTACAATGAGCAGTTCTTC,CASSHAGLPSYNEQFF
TRBD1,TRBJ1-1,TRBV7-8,.,TGTGCCAGCAGCTTACCAGGGGGCGGTAAAGCTTTCTTT,CASSLPGGGKAFF
.,TRBJ1-6,TRBV28,once,TGTGCCAGCAGTTTCGTGGCCGGGGGGCGGTGGGCCCTCCACTTT,CASSFVAGGRWALHF